This T cell receptor (beta chain) stems from a study of cytomegalovirus exposure and HLA in healthy donors. PCR was performed using 60 Vbeta and 13 Jbeta primers. TCRdb's table, derived via immunoSEQ multiplex PCR, lists solely in-frame clones and lacks some. The sample holds about 64,000 clones, more than 60% seen once. Whole-study findings and limits: Cytomegalovirus-associated TCR beta chains were listed, numbering roughly 150. Rare TCR sequences dominated, though some public TCRs recurred in many donors. Common viral pathogens seemed to be connected with several of the most significant clusters, according to a later analysis.

The CDR3 contains 14 residues. CDR1 is SGHTA and CDR2 is FQGNSA in the germline V gene. Trimming at V came to 5 bases and at J to 5 bases, leaving 8 bases not matched to a gene. This clone was counted a few times. The target antigen is unknown. The clonotype comes from a male donor in good health and CMV-seropositive. Specimen: PBMCs. This chain uses TRBV7-2 with TRBJ2-5; 7 bases match TRBD2. CDR3 sequence: CASSPGGRVETQYF. The CDR3 nucleotides read TGTGCCAGCAGCCCCGGAGGGAGGGTGGAGACCCAGTACTTC.